This paragraph covers one T cell receptor beta chain sequence. The repertoire was sequenced with immunoSEQ multiplex PCR; TCRdb's copy has only in-frame clones and lacks some. In the table there are 95,000 to 150,000 clones, around 91% of which are singletons. The data derive from a study of blood T cell repertoires in COVID-19. Study details: The United States, Italy and Spain were the sources of the acute and convalescent COVID-19 samples. PBMCs, B-cell-depleted T cells, or T cells were the source of the cDNA or gDNA that made up the material.

This sequence was found in a woman aged 55-75 years with COVID-19, enrolled during active disease. Input material: peripheral blood.

CDR3 loop: CASSAGDKAFF. In DNA form, the CDR3 reads TGTGCCAGCAGCGCGGGGGACAAAGCTTTCTTT. The V gene is TRBV5-4, the J gene TRBJ1-1, with D perhaps matching TRBD1 (6 bases). The CDR3 is 11 residues long. V was trimmed by 4 bases and J by 9 bases, leaving 10 bases between them. Germline CDR1 SGHNT, CDR2 YYREEE (reference sequence).